The clone carrying this T cell receptor beta chain turned up a few times. The target antigen is unknown. This sample was taken from a study of T cells in Graves' hyperthyroidism and ophthalmopathy. Study outcomes and limitations: In the analysis, a 13 V-J model separated ophthalmopathy from stable hyperthyroidism. Clonotypes that were expanded in thyroid above 0.001 mostly appeared in blood too. For ophthalmopathy, model prediction preceded onset by a median roughly 6.5 months.

What was amplified from RNA transcripts were TCR beta CDR3 regions. A first-round RT-PCR of the TCR CDR3 used the HTBI primer set. MiXCR was run by TCRdb on the multiplex PCR reads, yielding one entry per CDR3 protein. The sample gives under 350,000 distinct CDR3 sequences, roughly a fifth of which show up once; around 48% is in the top ten. This clonotype was obtained from a woman aged 45 to 65 with Graves' hyperthyroidism. What was sequenced was blood.

The CDR3 DNA reads TGTGCCAGCAGTCATCTCGCGGGAAGCACAGATACGCAGTATTTT. Its protein is CASSHLAGSTDTQYF. The chain employs TRBV12-3 or TRBV12-4 and TRBJ2-3; TRBD2 might be the D (6 bases). The V end was cut by 5 bases, the J end by 0 bases, with 12 bases between. This CDR3 has 15 amino acids.